These 10 T cell receptor beta chains came from one sample sequenced in a study of spatial heterogeneity in lung cancer (dated 2019 in TCRdb). The study at large found these results: A correlation was observed between the number of expanded intratumoral alpha and beta TCRs and the tumor nonsynonymous mutation count.

The antigens these receptors bind are not known. Library creation used 5' RACE. The data were produced on a NextSeq 500. Clones were called with MiXCR by TCRdb after fastp trimmed the public reads at Q25, and only in-frame beta chains were retained. Rows are combined by CDR3 protein, so each entry shows the most common genes and DNA. The sample table shows about 16,000 distinct CDR3 sequences, and roughly 5.7% are seen once. The ten most abundant clones make up about 9.3% of the sample. The time point label corresponds to: sample taken at primary tumor resection. The material was lung tumor tissue, obtained at surgery. All receptors come from a female donor with early-stage non-small cell lung cancer.

This clonotype was picked up many times. The chain has TRBV9 and TRBJ2-2; D is unresolved. Germline V gene sequence: CDR1 SGDLS, CDR2 YYNGEE. Trimming shortened V by 2 bases and J by 4 bases, and 9 bases separated the two germline ends. The CDR3 sequence is 14 residues long. CDR3 amino acids: CASSVLAATGELFF. In DNA, the CDR3 is TGTGCCAGCAGCGTCTTAGCCGCCACCGGGGAGCTGTTTTTT.

This clonotype showed up just a few times. This chain connects TRBV6-1 to TRBJ2-3; D not resolved. This CDR3 has 12 residues. Trimming took 1 base from V and 5 from J, leaving 4 bases between them. The germline gives CDR1 MNHNS, CDR2 SASEGT. The DNA for the CDR3 is TGTGCCAGCAGTGAAGGGGGAGATACGCAGTATTTT. This encodes CASSEGGDTQYF.

This clonotype was recorded many times. This chain uses TRBV10-2 with TRBJ1-5; D is perhaps TRBD1 (6 bases). CDR1 and CDR2 (germline): WSHSY, SAAADI. The CDR3 length is 14 residues. V lost 4 bases and J lost 3, with 10 bases in between. As DNA, the CDR3 is TGCGCCAGCAGTGTAGGGGGACACAATCAGCCCCAGCATTTT. Amino acid sequence: CASSVGGHNQPQHF.

About this clonotype itself: A much larger clonotype is one base distant, so this may be a read error. This chain uses TRBV6-2 or TRBV6-3 with TRBJ1-1; D remains ambiguous. Germline V gene data show CDR1 as MNHEY and CDR2 as SVGEGT. This CDR3 contains 12 residues. With 4 bases removed from V and 5 bases from J, the gap between germline ends came to 8 bases. The CDR3 reads CASSSPTTEAFF. The CDR3, as DNA: TGTGCCAGCAGTTCTCCGACGACTGAAGCTTTCTTT.

This clonotype showed up many times. This chain connects TRBV5-1 to TRBJ1-1, with D unclear. V dropped 4 bases and J dropped 6 bases, with 13 bases sitting between them. This CDR3 comprises 13 residues. Germline CDR1 reads SGHRS; CDR2 reads YFSETQ. The CDR3 is CASSLRDPAEAFF. CDR3 coding DNA: TGCGCCAGCAGCCTCCGGGATCCCGCTGAAGCTTTCTTT.

This clonotype was found many times. This chain uses TRBV7-2 with TRBJ1-1; D is ambiguous. V was clipped by 5 bases and J by 0 bases, with 16 bases between them. Germline-derived CDR1 and CDR2 are SGHTA and FQGNSA. The CDR3 runs 16 residues. CDR3 protein: CASSTRVGRMNTEAFF. The CDR3 bases are TGTGCCAGCAGCACCCGCGTAGGGCGCATGAACACTGAAGCTTTCTTT.

This clonotype was found a few times. The J gene is TRBJ2-7, the V gene TRBV6-1; D is unresolved. The CDR3 has 11 amino acids. CDR1 MNHNS and CDR2 SASEGT come from the germline V gene. With 7 bases removed from V and 3 bases from J, the gap between germline ends came to 7 bases. The CDR3 here is CASNDLYEQYF. CDR3 coding DNA: TGTGCCAGCAACGACCTCTACGAGCAGTACTTC.

In this sample, this clonotype is medium-sized (0.01 to 0.1%). This chain joins TRBV7-9 and TRBJ2-1; the D gene is possibly TRBD1 (8 bases). The CDR3 has 14 amino acids. Trimming took 8 bases from V and 10 from J, leaving 21 bases between them. The germline V gene has CDR1 SEHNR and CDR2 FQNEAQ (reference sequence). The DNA of the CDR3 is TGTGCCAGCGGCAGACAGGGGAGGGCTTGGGAGCAGTTCTTC. Residues: CASGRQGRAWEQFF.

This clonotype was observed many times. The V gene is TRBV24-1, the J gene TRBJ2-3, with D possibly being TRBD2 (6 bases). The CDR3 is 14 amino acids. Per the germline V gene, CDR1 is KGHDR and CDR2 is SFDVKD. V lost 6 bases and J lost 0, with 9 bases in between. This chain's CDR3 is CATSRAGSTDTQYF. The CDR3 nucleotides are TGTGCCACCAGTAGGGCGGGAAGCACAGATACGCAGTATTTT.

This clonotype was observed at least ten times. The CDR3 DNA is TGCGCCAGCAGACCGGGACTAGCGGGATACAATGAGCAGTTCTTC. This encodes CASRPGLAGYNEQFF. The chain recombines TRBV10-2 with TRBJ2-1; 13 nucleotides line up with TRBD2. The CDR3 contains 15 residues. From germline, CDR1 is WSHSY and CDR2 SAAADI. V lost 6 bases, J lost 4 bases, and 3 bases stayed unmatched.